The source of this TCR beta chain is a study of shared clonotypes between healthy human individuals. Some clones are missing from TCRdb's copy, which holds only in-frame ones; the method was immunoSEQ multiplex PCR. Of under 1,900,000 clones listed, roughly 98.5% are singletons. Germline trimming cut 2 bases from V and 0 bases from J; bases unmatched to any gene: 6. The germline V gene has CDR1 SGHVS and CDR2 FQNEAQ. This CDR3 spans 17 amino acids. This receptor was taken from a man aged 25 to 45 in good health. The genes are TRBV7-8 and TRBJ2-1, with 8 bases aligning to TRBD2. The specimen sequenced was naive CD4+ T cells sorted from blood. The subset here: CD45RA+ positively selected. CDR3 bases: TGTGCCAGCAGCTTACGGACTAGCCGGAGCTCCTACAATGAGCAGTTCTTC. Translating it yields CASSLRTSRSSYNEQFF.